The 22 T cell receptor beta chains given below trace back to one sample, sequenced in a study of T cells in Graves' hyperthyroidism and ophthalmopathy. Amplification of TCR beta CDR3 regions used RNA as the template. TCR CDR3 regions were first amplified by RT-PCR with HTBI primers. TCRdb itself ran the multiplex PCR reads through MiXCR, one entry per CDR3 protein. The sample has over 350,000 distinct CDR3 sequences; 14% to 15% are singletons. The sequenced material came from blood. These receptors originate from a man aged 18 to 35 with Graves' ophthalmopathy.

There are many counts of this clonotype. V is TRBV27 and J is TRBJ2-3; TRBD1 matches at 8 bases. The CDR3 covers 17 residues. V lost 0 bases and J lost 2; bases outside the gene matches: 7. CDR1 is MNHEY and CDR2 is SMNVEV in the germline V gene (reference sequence). CDR3 sequence reads: CASSLSTTGGLTDTQYF. In DNA form, the CDR3 reads TGTGCCAGCAGTTTATCGACCACAGGGGGTCTCACAGATACGCAGTATTTT.

There are many counts of this clonotype. The chain joins TRBV4-2 to TRBJ2-3; D possibly matches TRBD1 or TRBD2 (5 bases each). This CDR3 contains 16 residues. V shed 2 bases and J shed 4 bases, with 16 bases lying between them. Germline lookup yields CDR1 LGHNA and CDR2 YNFKEQ. The CDR3 coding sequence is TGTGCCAGCAGCCAAACCGGGACCCCCGGAGCAGATACGCAGTATTTT. Translating gives CASSQTGTPGADTQYF.

This clonotype was seen a handful of times. The chain combines TRBV20-1 with TRBJ1-2; 9 positions agree with TRBD1. Germline CDR1 DFQATT, CDR2 SNEGSKA (reference sequence). The CDR3 spans 13 residues. With 1 base clipped from V and 8 bases from J, the junction kept 5 bases outside the gene matches. The CDR3: CSARGGQGTGYTF. For the CDR3, the DNA is TGCAGTGCTAGAGGGGGACAGGGTACGGGCTACACCTTC.

The rearrangement joins TRBV6-1 to TRBJ1-2; D might be TRBD1 (5 bases). Germline loops: CDR1 MNHNS, CDR2 SASEGT. V was shortened by 7 bases and J by 7 bases, with 10 bases between the two germline ends. The CDR3 consists of 11 residues. The CDR3 is CASTGGSGYTF. DNA of the CDR3: TGTGCCAGCACTGGGGGGAGTGGCTACACCTTC.

This clonotype has more than one count but fewer than ten. V and J are TRBV13 and TRBJ1-4, with no clear D. The germline V gene has CDR1 PRHDT and CDR2 FYEKMQ (reference sequence). This CDR3 comprises 16 residues. V lost 4 bases and J 10 bases, leaving 22 bases between the germline ends. The CDR3 sequence: CASSSYYGLPARKLFF. Here the CDR3 DNA reads TGTGCCAGCAGCTCTTACTATGGGCTGCCGGCACGAAAACTGTTTTTT.

This clonotype was seen many times. This rearrangement joins TRBV24-1 to TRBJ2-7; perhaps D is TRBD1 or TRBD2 (6 bases each). Trimming took off 5 bases at V and 3 bases at J, with 13 bases between the two ends. Germline CDR1 is KGHDR and CDR2 is SFDVKD. This CDR3 has 14 amino acids. The DNA of the CDR3 is TGTGCCACCAGTGGGGCTAGGGGGGACTACGAGCAGTACTTC. Translated, it gives CATSGARGDYEQYF.

In its sample, this clonotype was seen many times. This rearrangement joins TRBV28 to TRBJ2-3, with 7 bases identical to TRBD1. Germline values: CDR1 MDHEN, CDR2 SYDVKM. V shed 4 bases, J shed 4 bases, and the junction held 8 bases outside the gene matches. There are 15 residues in the CDR3. CDR3 nucleotides: TGTGCCAGCAGTTCGGTGACAGGGCTGGCAGATACGCAGTATTTT. Residues: CASSSVTGLADTQYF.

This clonotype occurred many times. This chain connects TRBV5-1 to TRBJ2-3; the D gene could be TRBD1 or TRBD2 (6 bases each). The CDR3 contains 14 residues. Trimming left V 7 bases short and J 0 bases short, with 12 bases between. Germline V gene data show CDR1 as SGHRS and CDR2 as YFSETQ. The CDR3, as DNA: TGCGCCAGCGGGGGGACACCTAGCACAGATACGCAGTATTTT. It is translated as CASGGTPSTDTQYF.

This clonotype was observed at least ten times. The genes are TRBV6-5 and TRBJ2-7, with 9 bases fitting TRBD1. The CDR3 sequence is 15 residues long. Germline assignment: CDR1 MNHEY and CDR2 SVGAGI. V was clipped by 8 bases and J by 0 bases; unmatched bases: 8. The CDR3 here is CASQLWTGVSYEQYF. Here the CDR3 DNA reads TGTGCCAGCCAACTTTGGACAGGGGTCTCCTACGAGCAGTACTTC.

This rearrangement joins TRBV14 to TRBJ1-5; D not resolved. The germline V and J ends were trimmed by 1 base and 1 base, with 14 bases remaining between them. Looked up from germline, CDR1 is SGHDN and CDR2 is FVKESK. This CDR3 is 17 amino acids long. CDR3 nucleotides: TGTGCCAGCAGCCAAGTGGCAACGAAACAAAGCAATCAGCCCCAGCATTTT. It encodes CASSQVATKQSNQPQHF.

This clonotype was counted many times. This chain links TRBV2 with TRBJ1-2; no clear D. V was trimmed by 1 base and J by 3 bases, leaving 12 bases between them. From germline, CDR1 is SNHLY and CDR2 FYNNEI. The CDR3 runs to 15 residues. The DNA for the CDR3 is TGTGCCAGCAGTGAAGATCGGAATACCTACTATGGCTACACCTTC. It codes for CASSEDRNTYYGYTF.

This clonotype was detected many times. J is TRBJ2-1 and V is TRBV7-3, with 9 bases aligning to TRBD2. Germline V gene lookup returns CDR1 SGHTA and CDR2 FQGTGA. The ends lost 6 bases at V and 1 base at J; junction bases unmatched: 13. The CDR3 has 18 residues. CDR3 in amino acids: CASSGEAGGYRSYNEQFF. The CDR3 DNA reads as TGTGCCAGCAGTGGGGAAGCGGGAGGCTATAGATCCTACAATGAGCAGTTCTTC. Variable domain in full (rest from reference TRBV7-3 and TRBJ2-1): GAGVSQTPSNKVTEKGKYVELRCDPISGHTALYWYRQSLGQGPEFLIYFQGTGAADDSGLPNDRFFAVRPEGSVSTLKIQRTERGDSAVYLCASSGEAGGYRSYNEQFFGPGTRLTVL.

Ten or more counts support this clonotype. The chain recombines TRBV6-6 with TRBJ2-1, with D possibly TRBD2 on 6 matching bases. With 0 bases removed from V and 5 bases from J, the gap between germline ends came to 20 bases. Germline assignment: CDR1 MNHNY and CDR2 SVGAGI (reference sequence). The CDR3 is 18 amino acids. The CDR3 spells CASSYSRDLPGEDNEQFF. In DNA, the CDR3 is TGTGCCAGCAGTTACTCTAGGGACCTCCCGGGGGAGGACAATGAGCAGTTCTTC.

The rearrangement uses TRBV18 and TRBJ2-5; D is unresolved. Looked up from germline, CDR1 is KGHSH and CDR2 is LQKENI. There are 15 residues in the CDR3. V was trimmed by 4 bases and J by 5 bases, leaving 17 bases between them. CDR3 amino acids: CASSLPERSGETQYF. DNA for the CDR3: TGTGCCAGCTCACTACCGGAGAGGTCGGGCGAGACCCAGTACTTC. The complete variable domain, with remaining parts taken from reference TRBV18 and TRBJ2-5, reads NAGVMQNPRHLVRRRGQEARLRCSPMKGHSHVYWYRQLPEEGLKFMVYLQKENIIDESGMPKERFSAEFPKEGPSILRIQQVVRGDSAAYFCASSLPERSGETQYFGPGTRLLVL.

The rearrangement joins TRBV20-1 to TRBJ1-6; no reliable D call. Trimming left V 5 bases short and J 4 bases short, with 21 bases between. Per the germline V gene, CDR1 is DFQATT and CDR2 is SNEGSKA (reference sequence). CDR3 length: 17 residues. CDR3 region: CSALNQPPGRYNSPLHF. CDR3 coding DNA: TGCAGTGCTCTCAACCAACCCCCGGGGAGGTATAATTCACCCCTCCACTTT.

The chain couples TRBV2 to TRBJ1-6, with TRBD1 as a possible D gene (6 bases). Trimming left V 6 bases short and J 8 bases short, with 14 bases between. The length of the CDR3 is 14 residues. Germline V CDR1 and CDR2: SNHLY, FYNNEI. Written as DNA, the CDR3 is TGTGCCAGCAGAGCCGGGACAACGGATTCACCCCTCCACTTT. Its protein product is CASRAGTTDSPLHF.

CDR3 sequence reads: CASSIEGDGGTDTQYF. In nucleotides, the CDR3 is TGTGCCAGTAGTATAGAGGGAGATGGGGGCACAGATACGCAGTATTTT. The chain carries TRBV19 and TRBJ2-3, with TRBD2 as a possible D gene (5 bases). Trimming took off 0 bases at V and 1 base at J, with 11 bases between the two ends. CDR3 size: 16 residues. Per germline, CDR1 LNHDA and CDR2 SQIVND (reference sequence).

At least ten counts were recorded for this clonotype. V is TRBV27 and J is TRBJ2-1; D gene ambiguous. CDR1 is MNHEY, CDR2 SMNVEV, per germline (reference sequence). Trimming shortened V by 4 bases and J by 1 base, and 11 bases separated the two germline ends. The CDR3 runs to 15 residues. CDR3 region: CASSSPPRSYNEQFF. CDR3 DNA sequence: TGTGCCAGCAGTTCCCCACCCCGGTCCTACAATGAGCAGTTCTTC.

This clonotype was seen ten or more times. V is TRBV2 and J is TRBJ1-4, with D maybe TRBD1 (5 bases). The CDR3 is made up of 11 amino acids. The germline gives CDR1 SNHLY, CDR2 FYNNEI. CDR3 bases: TGTGCAATCTCCCTGACAGCGAAACTGTTTTTT. Protein product: CAISLTAKLFF. The full variable domain, in which reference TRBV2 and TRBJ1-4 provide the parts outside the CDR3, is EPEVTQTPSHQVTQMGQEVILRCVPISNHLYFYWYRQILGQKVEFLVSFYNNEISEKSEIFDDQFSVERPDGSNFTLKIRSTKLEDSAMYFCAISLTAKLFFGSGTQLSVL.

This clonotype was seen repeatedly, ten times or more. This CDR3 reads CASTPLGSGSITEQYF. DNA for the CDR3: TGTGCCAGCACTCCACTTGGTAGCGGGAGTATTACCGAGCAGTACTTC. This rearrangement joins TRBV27 to TRBJ2-7; 9 bases map to TRBD2. The CDR3 has 16 residues. V was clipped by 7 bases and J by 6 bases; unmatched bases: 16. CDR1 and CDR2 (germline): MNHEY, SMNVEV (reference sequence).

This clonotype was seen at least ten times. This sequence joins TRBV6-5 and TRBJ2-5; 7 bases map to TRBD1. Germline V gene sequence: CDR1 MNHEY, CDR2 SVGAGI. The CDR3 loop spans 15 amino acids. The trim removed 2 bases at V and 3 bases at J, leaving 6 bases unmatched. In DNA form, the CDR3 reads TGTGCCAGCAGTTACCGACCAGGGGGAAAAGAGACCCAGTACTTC. Translation: CASSYRPGGKETQYF.

This clonotype was counted only a few times. The gene calls are TRBV3-1 and TRBJ2-2; TRBD2 aligns across 12 bases. After removal of 0 bases from V and 1 base from J, the junction contained 0 bases not matched to a gene. Germline CDR1 LGHDT, CDR2 YNNKEL (reference sequence). The CDR3 sequence is 17 residues long. The CDR3 DNA follows: TGTGCCAGCAGCCAAGAGGGACTAGCGGGGAACACCGGGGAGCTGTTTTTT. Protein product: CASSQEGLAGNTGELFF.